This T cell receptor beta chain was observed in a study of cytomegalovirus exposure and HLA in healthy donors. General observations from the study: Looking again later, the authors saw that most CMV-associated TCR beta chains seemed HLA-restricted. In the analysis, some V segments, TRBV6-2 and TRBV6-3 included, were excluded as indistinguishable.

As for this clone: Its target is unknown.

The study ran its PCR with 60 Vbeta and 13 Jbeta primers. The method was immunoSEQ multiplex PCR; TCRdb's version includes in-frame clones alone and lacks a portion of them. The table includes roughly 140,000 clones, 70% to 85% detected once. CDR1 is LGHNA and CDR2 is YSLEER in the germline V gene. This CDR3 has 16 amino acids. With 5 bases clipped from V and 0 bases from J, the junction kept 6 bases outside the gene matches. The source is a male donor in good health and CMV-seronegative. The J gene is TRBJ2-1, the V gene TRBV4-3, with 8 bases matching TRBD2. Source material: PBMCs. The CDR3 region has the DNA TGCGCCAGCAGCTTCCACAGCGGGGGCTCCTACAATGAGCAGTTCTTC. Its translation: CASSFHSGGSYNEQFF.